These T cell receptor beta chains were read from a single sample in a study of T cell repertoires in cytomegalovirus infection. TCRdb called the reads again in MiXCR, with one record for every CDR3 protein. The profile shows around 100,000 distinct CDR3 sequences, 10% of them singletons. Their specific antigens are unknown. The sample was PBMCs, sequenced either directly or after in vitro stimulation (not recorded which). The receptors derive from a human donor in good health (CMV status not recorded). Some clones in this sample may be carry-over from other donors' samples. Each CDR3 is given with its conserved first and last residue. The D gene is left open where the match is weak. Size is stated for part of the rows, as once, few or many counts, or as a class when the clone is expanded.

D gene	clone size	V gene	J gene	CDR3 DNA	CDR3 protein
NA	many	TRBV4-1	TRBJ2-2	TGCGCCAGCAGCCCAGGTTTGCTAGCGAGCACCGGGGAGCTGTTTTTT	CASSPGLLASTGELFF
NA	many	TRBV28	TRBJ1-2	TGTGCCAGCAGTTCTACCGGATTTGGGGACTATGGCTACACCTTC	CASSSTGFGDYGYTF
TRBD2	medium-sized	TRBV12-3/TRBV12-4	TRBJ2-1	TGTGCCAGCAGTTTCGGGCCCAGGTCAGACCGGGGCGGGAGCGGTTTGAATGAGCAGTTCTTC	CASSFGPRSDRGGSGLNEQFF
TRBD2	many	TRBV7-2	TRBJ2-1	TGTGCCAGCAGCTTAGTATCAACTAGCGGGAGCTTTAATGAGCAGTTCTTC	CASSLVSTSGSFNEQFF
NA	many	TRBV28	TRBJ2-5	TGTGCCAGCAGTCCCACCCCCACTATCTTCCAAGAGACCCAGTACTTC	CASSPTPTIFQETQYF
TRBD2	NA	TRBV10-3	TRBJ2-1	TGTGCCATCAGTGACGGACTAGGCAATGAGCAGTTCTTC	CAISDGLGNEQFF
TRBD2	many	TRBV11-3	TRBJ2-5	TGTGCCAGCAGCTTAGACGGCGGCAGACTAGCCCCAGAGACCCAGTACTTC	CASSLDGGRLAPETQYF
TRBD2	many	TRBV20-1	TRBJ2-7	TGCAGTGCTAGACTAGCGGACTACGAGCAGTACTTC	CSARLADYEQYF
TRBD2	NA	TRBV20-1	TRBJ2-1	TGCAGTGCCCCGAGCGGGAGCCACTACAATGAGCAGTTCTTC	CSAPSGSHYNEQFF
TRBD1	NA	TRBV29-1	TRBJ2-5	TGCAGCGCCGGACAGGCCCCGGGGGAGACCCAGTACTTC	CSAGQAPGETQYF
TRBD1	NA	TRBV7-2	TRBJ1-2	TGTGCCAGCAGCTCTTTCTTAACAGGGGGAGGTGGCTACACCTTC	CASSSFLTGGGGYTF
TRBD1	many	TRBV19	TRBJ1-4	TGTGCCAGTAGTATAGACGTACAGGGGGCCCACTCAGGGGAAAAACTGTTTTTT	CASSIDVQGAHSGEKLFF
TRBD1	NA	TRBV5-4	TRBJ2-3	TGTGCCAGCAGCACGGACAGGGCGATGGATACGCAGTATTTT	CASSTDRAMDTQYF
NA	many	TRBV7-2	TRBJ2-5	TGTGCCAGCAGCTTTGTCAGGGAGCGGGTGTACTTC	CASSFVRERVYF
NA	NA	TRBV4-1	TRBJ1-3	TGCGCCAGCAGCCAAGTTCACTCGCTCTGGTCTGGAAACACCATATATTTT	CASSQVHSLWSGNTIYF
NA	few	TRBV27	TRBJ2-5	TGTGCCAGCAAATCGGGCGGCAAGACCCAGTACTTC	CASKSGGKTQYF
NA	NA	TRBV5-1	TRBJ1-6	TGCGCCAGCAGCTCAGCAAGTTATTCACCCCTCCACTTT	CASSSASYSPLHF
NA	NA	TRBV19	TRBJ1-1	TGTGCCAGTGAAGCCCCGGGAACGAACACTGAAGCTTTCTTT	CASEAPGTNTEAFF
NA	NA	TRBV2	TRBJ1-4	TGTGCCAGCAGTGAACTCACAGTTGAAAAACTGTTTTTT	CASSELTVEKLFF
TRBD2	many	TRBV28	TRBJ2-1	TGTGCCAGCAGTCTCTTTGGAGGGACTACTAATGAGCAGTTCTTC	CASSLFGGTTNEQFF
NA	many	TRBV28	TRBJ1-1	TGTGCCAGCAGGGGTCCAGGGGCTGAAGCTTTCTTT	CASRGPGAEAFF
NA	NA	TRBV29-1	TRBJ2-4	TGCAGCGTTTTTAAAAACATTCAGTACTTC	CSVFKNIQYF
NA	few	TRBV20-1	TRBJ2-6	TGCAGTGCTCCTCTACGTTCTGGGGCCAACGTCCTGACTTTC	CSAPLRSGANVLTF
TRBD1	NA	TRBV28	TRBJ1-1	TGTGCCAGCAGTTTCATACAGGGGGACACTGAAGCTTTCTTT	CASSFIQGDTEAFF
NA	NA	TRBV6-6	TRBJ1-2	TGTGCCAGCAGTTACAGGACAGCGGGAGGCGATGGCTACACCTTC	CASSYRTAGGDGYTF
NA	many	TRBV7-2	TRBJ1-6	TGTGCCAGCAGCTTAAGTGGACCAGGGGCACGGCACTTT	CASSLSGPGARHF
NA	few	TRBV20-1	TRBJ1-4	TGCAGTGCTAGAATCCTCGGGGGGGAAAAACTGTTTTTT	CSARILGGEKLFF
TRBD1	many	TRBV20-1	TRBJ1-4	TGCAGTGCTAGTGCCGGGACAGGGGGCTTCGGTAATGAAAAACTGTTTTTT	CSASAGTGGFGNEKLFF
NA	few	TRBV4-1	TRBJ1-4	TGTGCCAGCAGCCAAGGTTCTAATGAAAAACTGTTTTTT	CASSQGSNEKLFF